The 24 T cell receptor beta chains given below trace back to one sample, sequenced in a study of blood T cell repertoires in COVID-19. Only in-frame clones appear in the TCRdb table, and some are missing; sequencing was by immunoSEQ multiplex PCR. In the table there are more than 85,000 clones, around 86% of which are singletons. Sequenced sample: peripheral blood. The receptor set was obtained from a man aged 45 to 65 with active or convalescent COVID-19.

The rearrangement uses TRBV6-6 and TRBJ2-7, with TRBD1 matching over 9 bases. The CDR3 extends over 15 amino acids. The germline CDR1 and CDR2 sequences are MNHNY and SVGAGI (reference sequence). The V segment lost 5 bases and the J segment 4 bases; nucleotides outside the gene matches: 9. CDR3 sequence reads: CASSNPGQGRYEQYV. CDR3 sequence (DNA): TGTGCCAGCAGTAATCCGGGACAGGGTAGATACGAGCAGTACGTC.

The chain couples TRBV9 to TRBJ2-5, with TRBD2 as a possible D gene (7 bases). Germline V gives CDR1 SGDLS, CDR2 YYNGEE. The CDR3 is made up of 15 amino acids. V was clipped by 4 bases and J by 1 base, with 14 bases between them. The CDR3 coding sequence is TGTGCCAGCAGCCTCCTAGGGGGGGGCCAAGAGACCCAGTACTTC. It yields the protein CASSLLGGGQETQYF.

V is TRBV28 and J is TRBJ1-2; D not resolved. Per germline, CDR1 MDHEN and CDR2 SYDVKM. V shed 6 bases and J shed 2 bases, with 10 bases lying between them. This CDR3 is built from 13 residues. The CDR3 here is CASRAPNNYGYTF. The CDR3 nucleotides read TGTGCCAGCAGGGCCCCGAACAACTATGGCTACACCTTC.

V and J are TRBV6-5 and TRBJ2-1; D is perhaps TRBD2 (5 bases). Germline lookup yields CDR1 MNHEY and CDR2 SVGAGI. CDR3 size: 12 residues. Deletions cut 6 bases from V and 8 bases from J, with 11 bases between. Here the CDR3 reads CASSPAEDEQFF. In DNA, the CDR3 is TGTGCCAGCAGCCCCGCGGAGGATGAGCAGTTCTTC.

The chain links TRBV4-3 to TRBJ2-7; 11 bases agree with TRBD1. Germline-derived CDR1 and CDR2 are LGHNA and YSLEER. V shed 0 bases, J shed 5 bases, and the junction held 6 bases outside the gene matches. The CDR3 extends over 16 amino acids. CDR3 nucleotide sequence: TGCGCCAGCAGCCAAGAGACAGGACAGGGGGCCCACGAGCAGTACTTC. Protein product: CASSQETGQGAHEQYF.

V gene TRBV7-2 combines with J gene TRBJ2-5; no firm D call. V dropped 4 bases and J dropped 8 bases, with 8 bases sitting between them. The germline gives CDR1 SGHTA, CDR2 FQGNSA. This CDR3 is built from 11 residues. The CDR3 loop reads CASSSAVTQYF. The DNA of the CDR3 is TGTGCCAGCAGCTCAGCCGTCACCCAGTACTTC.

This clone was found a few times. At the DNA level, this CDR3 is encoded by other sequences in the same sample as well. The CDR3 protein is CASSAWDRDEKLFF. The CDR3, as DNA: TGTGCCAGCAGCGCATGGGACAGGGATGAAAAACTGTTTTTT. V and J are TRBV9 and TRBJ1-4, with 9 bases fitting TRBD1. CDR1 is SGDLS and CDR2 is YYNGEE in the germline V gene. Trimming took 3 bases from V and 6 from J; bases not matched to a gene: 3. This CDR3 has 14 residues.

The chain combines TRBV7-2 with TRBJ1-6, with D unclear. The germline CDR1 and CDR2 sequences are SGHTA and FQGNSA. The CDR3 is made up of 15 amino acids. Trimming removed 5 bases from V and 3 bases from J, with 11 bases in between. CDR3 loop: CASSPGSLYNSPLHF. The CDR3 nucleotides are TGTGCCAGCAGCCCCGGGAGCCTCTATAATTCACCCCTCCACTTT. Together with reference TRBV7-2 and TRBJ1-6, the CDR3 gives the full variable domain: GAGVSQSPSNKVTEKGKDVELRCDPISGHTALYWYRQSLGQGLEFLIYFQGNSAPDKSGLPSDRFSAERTGGSVSTLTIQRTQQEDSAVYLCASSPGSLYNSPLHFGNGTRLTVT.

V gene TRBV6-6 combines with J gene TRBJ2-7; D possibly corresponds to TRBD2 (6 bases). V lost 0 bases and J 6 bases, leaving 18 bases between the germline ends. This CDR3 region has 16 residues. CDR1 MNHNY and CDR2 SVGAGI come from the germline V gene (reference sequence). Here the CDR3 DNA reads TGTGCCAGCAGTTACTCGAGCCCAGGGAAGGGAGGCGAGCAGTACTTC. Amino acid sequence: CASSYSSPGKGGEQYF.

This chain's CDR3 is CASSETGQGYEQYF. The CDR3, as DNA: TGTGCCAGCAGTGAAACTGGACAGGGCTACGAGCAGTACTTC. The J gene is TRBJ2-7, the V gene TRBV6-1, with 8 positions matching TRBD1. Germline V gives CDR1 MNHNS, CDR2 SASEGT. The J segment lost 3 bases and the V segment lost 2 bases, leaving 3 bases of the junction unmatched. The CDR3 spans 14 residues.

The rearrangement joins TRBV10-3 to TRBJ2-2, with 9 bases fitting TRBD1. This CDR3 contains 17 residues. Germline assignment: CDR1 ENHRY and CDR2 SYGVKD. The V gene end was trimmed by 4 bases and the J gene end by 2 bases; junction bases not matched to a gene: 8. The CDR3 here is CAISGKPGQGNTGELFF. The CDR3 DNA reads as TGTGCCATCAGTGGCAAACCGGGACAGGGTAACACCGGGGAGCTGTTTTTT.

This clone was recorded a few times. The chain employs TRBV19 and TRBJ1-6; 8 bases are shared with TRBD1. V dropped 6 bases and J dropped 0; count of bases not matched to a gene: 13. The CDR3 covers 19 residues. The germline V gene has CDR1 LNHDA and CDR2 SQIVND (reference sequence). The CDR3 DNA reads as TGTGCCAGTAGAAGATCAGGGGGCTCATTGAGCTCCTATAATTCACCCCTCCACTTT. Its protein is CASRRSGGSLSSYNSPLHF.

The chain carries TRBV9 and TRBJ2-7; D may be TRBD1 (7 bases). V lost 3 bases and J lost 7, with 26 bases in between. CDR1 SGDLS and CDR2 YYNGEE come from the germline V gene. The CDR3 runs 17 residues. CDR3: CASSAPLRDSFGGEQYV. CDR3 coding DNA: TGTGCCAGCAGCGCCCCTCTCCGGGACAGCTTTGGGGGGGAGCAGTACGTC.

The chain carries TRBV6-5 and TRBJ1-2; maybe TRBD1 (5 bases). Looked up from germline, CDR1 is MNHEY and CDR2 is SVGAGI. The CDR3 consists of 14 residues. V was pared by 6 bases and J by 4 bases, with 15 bases between. CDR3 region: CASRRVTQGYGYTF. CDR3 sequence (DNA): TGTGCCAGCAGGCGTGTTACCCAGGGCTATGGCTACACCTTC.

J is TRBJ2-7 and V is TRBV5-1; 7 bases line up with TRBD1. Germline V CDR1 and CDR2: SGHRS, YFSETQ. CDR3 size: 14 residues. With V trimmed by 2 bases and J by 6 bases, 8 bases remained unmatched. The DNA of the CDR3 is TGCGCCAGCAGCTTTAGTACAGGGGAAGGCGAGCAGTACTTC. Translated, it gives CASSFSTGEGEQYF. Full variable domain (missing parts from reference TRBV5-1 and TRBJ2-7): KAGVTQTPRYLIKTRGQQVTLSCSPISGHRSVSWYQQTPGQGLQFLFEYFSETQRNKGNFPGRFSGRQFSNSRSEMNVSTLELGDSALYLCASSFSTGEGEQYFGPGTRLTVT.

V usage is TRBV7-9 and J usage is TRBJ1-2; 9 bases are a match to TRBD1. There are 14 residues in the CDR3. Looked up from germline, CDR1 is SEHNR and CDR2 is FQNEAQ (reference sequence). V dropped 5 bases and J dropped 4; count of bases not matched to a gene: 5. The CDR3 sequence: CASSTGGAGYGYTF. CDR3 nucleotide sequence: TGTGCCAGCAGCACAGGGGGCGCTGGCTATGGCTACACCTTC.

This rearrangement joins TRBV2 to TRBJ2-5, with TRBD1 as a possible D gene (6 bases). The V end was cut by 6 bases, the J end by 2 bases, with 13 bases between. Per germline, CDR1 SNHLY and CDR2 FYNNEI. CDR3 length: 14 residues. Here the CDR3 DNA reads TGTGCCAGCAGATGGGACATAAGTCAAGAGACCCAGTACTTC. Translation gives CASRWDISQETQYF.

The chain links TRBV28 to TRBJ2-7, with 8 nucleotides matching TRBD1. Trimming at V came to 5 bases and at J to 5 bases, leaving 5 bases not matched to a gene. This CDR3 comprises 13 residues. Per the germline V gene, CDR1 is MDHEN and CDR2 is SYDVKM. CDR3 sequence (DNA): TGTGCCAGCAGTAGACAGGGGCTGCACGAGCAGTACGTC. Its protein is CASSRQGLHEQYV.

The gene calls are TRBV20-1 and TRBJ1-2; no clear D. Germline CDR1 reads DFQATT; CDR2 reads SNEGSKA (reference sequence). The CDR3 totals 10 residues. V lost 6 bases and J lost 8, with 10 bases in between. DNA of the CDR3: TGCAGTGCGGAGATCAAGGGCTACACCTTC. It yields the protein CSAEIKGYTF.

V and J are TRBV10-3 and TRBJ1-1, with a tentative D call TRBD1 (6 bases). CDR1 and CDR2 from the germline V gene are ENHRY and SYGVKD. There are 14 residues in the CDR3. Between the trimmed V and J ends, which lost 4 bases and 3 bases, there was a span of 12 bases. The CDR3 DNA reads as TGTGCCATCAGTGCAACAGGGTTTGACACTGAAGCTTTCTTT. Its protein is CAISATGFDTEAFF.

The V and J genes are TRBV7-2 and TRBJ2-5; D is perhaps TRBD2 (6 bases). The ends were cut back, 5 bases at V and 3 bases at J, with 16 bases in the middle. The CDR3 has 15 residues. CDR1 SGHTA and CDR2 FQGNSA come from the germline V gene. The CDR3 DNA reads as TGTGCCAGCAGCCTCTTTCCGGGAGCTAAAGAGACCCAGTACTTC. This gives the protein CASSLFPGAKETQYF.

This chain links TRBV29-1 with TRBJ2-1, with a tentative D call TRBD1 (6 bases). Germline CDR1 is SQVTM and CDR2 is ANQGSEA. V lost 6 bases to trimming and J lost 4 bases, with 13 bases between them. This CDR3 has 13 residues. The CDR3 nucleotides are TGCAGCGTGGCCGGGACACTGTACAATGAGCAGTTCTTC. It yields the protein CSVAGTLYNEQFF.

The rearrangement uses TRBV11-2 and TRBJ2-1; 8 bases agree with TRBD2. The CDR3 totals 15 residues. J was trimmed by 5 bases and V by 5 bases; bases with no gene match: 8. The V gene's germline CDR1 is SGHAT and CDR2 FQNNGV. CDR3 DNA sequence: TGTGCCAGCAGCCCCGGGACTAGATCCCACAATGAGCAGTTCTTC. This gives the protein CASSPGTRSHNEQFF.

CDR3 amino acids: CASHRDSNQPQHF. The CDR3, as DNA: TGTGCCAGTCACAGGGATAGCAATCAGCCCCAGCATTTT. V and J are TRBV28 and TRBJ1-5; D is possibly TRBD1 (6 bases). Germline CDR1 and CDR2: MDHEN and SYDVKM. Between the trimmed V and J ends, which lost 9 bases and 0 bases, there was a span of 9 bases. The CDR3 loop spans 13 amino acids.